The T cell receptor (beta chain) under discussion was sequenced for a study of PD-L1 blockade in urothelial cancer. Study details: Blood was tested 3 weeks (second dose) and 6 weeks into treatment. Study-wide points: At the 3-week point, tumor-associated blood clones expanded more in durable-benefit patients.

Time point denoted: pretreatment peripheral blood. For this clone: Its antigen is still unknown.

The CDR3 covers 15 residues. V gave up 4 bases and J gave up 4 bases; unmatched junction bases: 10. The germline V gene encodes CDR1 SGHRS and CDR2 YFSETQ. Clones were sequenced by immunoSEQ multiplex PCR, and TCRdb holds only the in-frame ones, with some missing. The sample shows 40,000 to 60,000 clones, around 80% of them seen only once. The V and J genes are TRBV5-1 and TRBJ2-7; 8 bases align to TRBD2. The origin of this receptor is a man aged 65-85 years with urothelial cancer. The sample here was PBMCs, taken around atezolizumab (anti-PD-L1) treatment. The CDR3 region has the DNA TGCGCCAGCAGCCCCAGCGGGAGTAAGACGTACGAGCAGTACTTC. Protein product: CASSPSGSKTYEQYF.